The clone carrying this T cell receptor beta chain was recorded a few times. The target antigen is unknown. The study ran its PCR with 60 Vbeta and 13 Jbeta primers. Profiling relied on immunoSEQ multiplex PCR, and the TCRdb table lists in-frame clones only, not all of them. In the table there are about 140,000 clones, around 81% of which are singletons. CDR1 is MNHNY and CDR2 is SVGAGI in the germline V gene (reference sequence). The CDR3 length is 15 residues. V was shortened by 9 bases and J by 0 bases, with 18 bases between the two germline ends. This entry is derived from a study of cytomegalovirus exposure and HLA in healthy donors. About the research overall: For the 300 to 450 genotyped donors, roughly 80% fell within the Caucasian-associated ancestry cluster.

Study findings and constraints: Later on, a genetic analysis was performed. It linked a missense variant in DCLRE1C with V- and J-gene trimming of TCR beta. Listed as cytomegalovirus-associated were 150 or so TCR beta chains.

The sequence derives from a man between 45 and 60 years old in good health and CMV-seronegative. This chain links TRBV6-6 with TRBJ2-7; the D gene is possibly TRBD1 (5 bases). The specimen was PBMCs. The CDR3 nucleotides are TGTGCCAGTCAGAACGGACAAACCACCTCCTACGAGCAGTACTTC. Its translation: CASQNGQTTSYEQYF.